Following are 10 T cell receptor beta chains from one sample sequenced in a study of T cell responses to AZD1222 COVID-19 vaccine listed by TCRdb under 2021. The time point label, read with the paper, signifies: baseline before first vaccination. The receptor library was made with the immunoSEQ multiplex PCR assay. Drawn from immuneACCESS, this table holds only the in-frame rearrangements with V and J called that TCRdb kept. Clones are partly lost; checked studies trace under half to an unresolved V gene and leave the rest unexplained. The sample table records approximately 110,000 clones; nearly 90% of these occur just once. Nearly 4.5% of the sample lies in the top ten. Sequenced material: peripheral blood, taken on day 0 of AZD1222 vaccination. These receptors were obtained from an adult in good health.

The chain couples TRBV6-1 to TRBJ1-5; D might be TRBD1 (6 bases). This CDR3 has 13 amino acids. Trimming cost V 3 bases and J 7 bases, with 10 bases left between them. CDR1 and CDR2 from the germline V gene are MNHNS and SASEGT. In nucleotides, the CDR3 is TGTGCCAGCAGTGAGCCAGGACAGCAGCCCCAGCATTTT. This gives the protein CASSEPGQQPQHF.

The chain is built from TRBV19 and TRBJ2-2, with TRBD2 matching 14 bases. The CDR3 consists of 17 residues. The junction had 3 bases not matched to a gene; V was cut back by 4 bases and J by 2 bases. The germline V gene has CDR1 LNHDA and CDR2 SQIVND (reference sequence). The CDR3 reads CASSRLAGGPNTGELFF. CDR3 bases: TGTGCCAGTAGTAGACTAGCGGGAGGGCCAAACACCGGGGAGCTGTTTTTT. Filled out from reference TRBV19 and TRBJ2-2, the complete variable domain reads DGGITQSPKYLFRKEGQNVTLSCEQNLNHDAMYWYRQDPGQGLRLIYYSQIVNDFQKGDIAEGYSVSREKKESFPLTVTSAQKNPTAFYLCASSRLAGGPNTGELFFGEGSRLTVL.

J is TRBJ1-5 and V is TRBV28, with TRBD1 as a possible D gene (5 bases). V shed 6 bases and J shed 7 bases, with 16 bases lying between them. The CDR3 spans 14 residues. Germline CDR1 is MDHEN and CDR2 is SYDVKM. Here the CDR3 reads CASSLPDNLQPQHF. In nucleotides, the CDR3 is TGTGCCAGCAGCCTCCCGGACAATCTGCAGCCCCAGCATTTT.

This clone is a singleton in its sample. The chain uses TRBV5-4 and TRBJ2-1, with TRBD1 as a possible D gene (5 bases). The length of the CDR3 is 15 residues. Germline CDR1 and CDR2: SGHNT and YYREEE (reference sequence). V was clipped by 0 bases and J by 7 bases, with 14 bases between them. The CDR3 loop is CASSLAQGGGNEQFF. CDR3 nucleotide sequence: TGTGCCAGCAGCTTGGCGCAGGGCGGTGGGAATGAGCAGTTCTTC.

This chain links TRBV30 with TRBJ1-3, with D perhaps matching TRBD1 (5 bases). Between the trimmed V and J ends, which lost 0 bases and 0 bases, there was a span of 12 bases. The CDR3 spans 16 residues. CDR1 is GTSNPN and CDR2 is SVGIG in the germline V gene (reference sequence). CDR3 sequence: CAWSVLGTNSGNTIYF. The CDR3 DNA reads TGTGCCTGGAGTGTACTGGGGACCAACTCTGGAAACACCATATATTTT.

The chain links TRBV28 to TRBJ2-3; 8 nucleotides agree with TRBD1. Germline CDR1 reads MDHEN; CDR2 reads SYDVKM. The trim removed 7 bases at V and 1 base at J, leaving 7 bases unmatched. This CDR3 region has 15 residues. The CDR3 sequence: CASIPGQGRTDTQYF. The CDR3 region has the DNA TGTGCCAGCATCCCAGGACAGGGACGCACAGATACGCAGTATTTT.

This clone was recorded only once. The chain employs TRBV7-2 and TRBJ2-2; D is unresolved. CDR1 and CDR2 from the germline V gene are SGHTA and FQGNSA. Trimming stripped 5 bases from V and 4 bases from J, with 8 bases between. The CDR3 spans 13 residues. This chain's CDR3 is CASSPPGTGELFF. In DNA, the CDR3 is TGTGCCAGCAGCCCCCCCGGCACCGGGGAGCTGTTTTTT.

For the CDR3, the DNA is TGTGCCAGCAGCGGGTGGGGGAGTAGCACAGATACGCAGTATTTT. Its protein is CASSGWGSSTDTQYF. The rearrangement uses TRBV9 and TRBJ2-3; D tentatively fits TRBD1 or TRBD2 (5 bases each). The CDR3 totals 15 residues. V lost 3 bases, J lost 0 bases, and 11 bases lay in between. Looked up from germline, CDR1 is SGDLS and CDR2 is YYNGEE.

This chain joins TRBV11-3 and TRBJ2-7, with TRBD2 identical over 9 bases. Germline CDR1 and CDR2: SGHNT and YENEEA. This CDR3 comprises 15 residues. The J segment lost 3 bases and the V segment lost 3 bases, leaving 6 bases of the junction unmatched. CDR3 coding DNA: TGTGCCAGCAGCTTGGTTAGCGGGGGAGACTACGAGCAGTACTTC. Its translation is CASSLVSGGDYEQYF.

This sequence joins TRBV4-1 and TRBJ1-4; 7 nucleotides line up with TRBD1. Germline assignment: CDR1 MGHRA and CDR2 YSYEKL. The CDR3 consists of 17 residues. V shed 4 bases, J shed 2 bases, and the junction held 10 bases outside the gene matches. CDR3 sequence reads: CASSPSRDSRTNEKLFF. For the CDR3, the DNA is TGCGCCAGCAGCCCTTCCCGGGACAGTAGGACTAATGAAAAACTGTTTTTT.